In its sample, the clone carrying this TCR beta chain was seen a few times. Its specificity is unknown. The data derive from a study of T cell repertoires in cytomegalovirus infection. Study background: Public TCR beta signature analysis indicated the presence of both CMV infection and matching HLA type.

V lost 5 bases to trimming and J lost 5 bases; unmatched junction nucleotides: 8. The germline V gene encodes CDR1 SGHAT and CDR2 FQNNGV. The CDR3 contains 17 residues. One entry per CDR3 protein results from TCRdb running MiXCR on the reads. The sample holds about 450,000 distinct CDR3 sequences, around 32% seen once. Whole-study results and caveats: Summed frequency of public TCR beta families distinguished CMV carriers with the relevant HLA. What dominated the ex vivo response were HLA-C-restricted CMV-specific TCR beta clonotypes.

The chain has TRBV11-2 and TRBJ2-4; 14 nucleotides agree with TRBD2. This TCR derives from a human donor in good health (CMV status not recorded). Some clones in this sample may be carry-over from other donors' samples. Sequenced sample: PBMCs. For the CDR3, the DNA is TGTGCCAGCAGCCGAATAGGGACTAGCGGGGGCGAAAACATTCAGTACTTC. This sequence encodes CASSRIGTSGGENIQYF.